These T cell receptor beta chains were read from a single sample in a study of cytomegalovirus exposure and HLA in healthy donors. The method was immunoSEQ multiplex PCR; TCRdb's version includes in-frame clones alone and lacks a portion of them. Here the sample spans about 90,000 clones, around 81% being singletons. The sequenced material came from PBMCs. These receptors were obtained from a man aged 25 to 40 in good health and CMV-seronegative. Each CDR3 is given with its conserved first and last residue. The order of the fields is J gene, V gene, clone size, D gene, CDR3 protein, CDR3 DNA. A D gene is named only where the DNA matches it firmly. Expanded clones get a size class; other rows say once, few or many, or leave the size out.

J: TRBJ2-7; V: TRBV11-3; size: NA; D: NA; CDR3: CASSLDHGDTYEQYF; DNA: TGTGCCAGCAGCTTAGATCACGGTGATACCTACGAGCAGTACTTC
J: TRBJ1-2; V: TRBV9; size: NA; D: NA; CDR3: CASSVTVGGLDYGYTF; DNA: TGTGCCAGCAGTGTTACGGTGGGAGGGCTAGACTATGGCTACACCTTC
J: TRBJ2-1; V: TRBV27; size: NA; D: NA; CDR3: CASRTYSGSSYNEQFF; DNA: TGTGCCAGCAGGACCTATAGCGGAAGCTCCTACAATGAGCAGTTCTTC
J: TRBJ2-1; V: TRBV12-5; size: NA; D: NA; CDR3: CASGLLRFEAGEQFF; DNA: TGTGCTAGTGGTTTGCTCCGGTTTGAGGCCGGCGAGCAGTTCTTC
J: TRBJ1-2; V: TRBV27; size: NA; D: TRBD1; CDR3: CASSTGAVYGYTF; DNA: TGTGCCAGCAGTACAGGGGCGGTCTATGGCTACACCTTC
J: TRBJ2-1; V: TRBV7-8; size: NA; D: TRBD1; CDR3: CASSYGTGGYNEQFF; DNA: TGTGCCAGCAGCTACGGGACAGGGGGCTACAATGAGCAGTTCTTC
J: TRBJ1-1; V: TRBV7-9; size: NA; D: NA; CDR3: CASSPDSSEAFF; DNA: TGTGCCAGCAGCCCTGACAGTAGTGAAGCTTTCTTT
J: TRBJ2-5; V: TRBV9; size: NA; D: TRBD2; CDR3: CASSVGQRGAETQYF; DNA: TGTGCCAGCAGCGTAGGTCAGCGGGGGGCTGAGACCCAGTACTTC
J: TRBJ2-1; V: TRBV2; size: few; D: NA; CDR3: CASKLAGSYNEQFF; DNA: TGTGCCAGCAAACTAGCTGGTTCCTACAATGAGCAGTTCTTC
J: TRBJ2-1; V: TRBV7-9; size: once; D: TRBD2; CDR3: CASMRASGASYNEQFF; DNA: TGTGCCAGCATGAGGGCTAGCGGTGCCTCCTACAATGAGCAGTTCTTC
J: TRBJ2-3; V: TRBV10-3; size: NA; D: NA; CDR3: CAISESVISTLDKSTDTQYF; DNA: TGTGCCATCAGTGAGTCGGTAATATCTACTTTAGACAAGAGCACAGATACGCAGTATTTT
J: TRBJ1-4; V: TRBV27; size: NA; D: TRBD1; CDR3: CASSPDRGATNEKLFF; DNA: TGTGCCAGCAGTCCTGACAGGGGTGCAACTAATGAAAAACTGTTTTTT
J: TRBJ2-3; V: TRBV5-1; size: NA; D: TRBD2; CDR3: CASSFEGGYTDTQYF; DNA: TGCGCCAGCAGCTTCGAGGGAGGGTACACAGATACGCAGTATTTT
J: TRBJ2-5; V: TRBV6-5; size: once; D: NA; CDR3: CASSYSTGGRETQYF; DNA: TGTGCCAGCAGTTACTCGACCGGGGGGCGAGAGACCCAGTACTTC
J: TRBJ1-1; V: TRBV5-1; size: NA; D: TRBD1; CDR3: CASGAEGQGWKNTEAFF; DNA: TGCGCCAGCGGAGCGGAGGGACAGGGGTGGAAGAACACTGAAGCTTTCTTT
J: TRBJ1-2; V: TRBV6-1; size: NA; D: TRBD1; CDR3: CASDQGALDYGYTF; DNA: TGTGCCAGCGACCAGGGGGCGCTTGACTATGGCTACACCTTC
J: TRBJ2-3; V: TRBV12-5; size: few; D: TRBD2; CDR3: CASGFGRADTQYF; DNA: TGTGCTAGTGGTTTTGGGAGGGCAGATACGCAGTATTTT
J: TRBJ1-2; V: TRBV5-1; size: NA; D: NA; CDR3: CASSLDSSFDYGYTF; DNA: TGCGCCAGCAGCTTAGACAGTAGTTTTGACTATGGCTACACCTTC
J: TRBJ1-4; V: TRBV11-2; size: NA; D: TRBD1; CDR3: CASSPVQGATNEKLFF; DNA: TGTGCCAGCAGCCCCGTACAGGGGGCAACTAATGAAAAACTGTTTTTT
J: TRBJ1-2; V: TRBV19; size: few; D: NA; CDR3: CASSMWQAAYGYTF; DNA: TGTGCCAGTAGTATGTGGCAGGCCGCCTATGGCTACACCTTC
J: TRBJ1-2; V: TRBV7-2; size: NA; D: NA; CDR3: CASSFFGNYGYTF; DNA: TGTGCCAGCAGCTTTTTCGGTAACTATGGCTACACCTTC
J: TRBJ1-1; V: TRBV4-3; size: many; D: NA; CDR3: CASSPRGEGTEAFF; DNA: TGCGCCAGCAGCCCCAGGGGTGAAGGTACTGAAGCTTTCTTT
J: TRBJ1-3; V: TRBV5-1; size: NA; D: NA; CDR3: CASSLGQSGNTIYF; DNA: TGCGCCAGCAGCTTGGGGCAATCTGGAAACACCATATATTTT
J: TRBJ2-5; V: TRBV27; size: NA; D: TRBD1; CDR3: CASSQAPGTPVREDRAGETQYF; DNA: TGTGCCAGCAGTCAGGCCCCCGGGACACCCGTTAGGGAGGACAGGGCAGGAGAGACCCAGTACTTC
J: TRBJ2-1; V: TRBV5-6; size: NA; D: TRBD2; CDR3: CASSLRVTSGRSSYNEQFF; DNA: TGTGCCAGCAGCTTGCGCGTAACTAGCGGGAGGAGCTCCTACAATGAGCAGTTCTTC
J: TRBJ1-2; V: TRBV7-9; size: NA; D: NA; CDR3: CASSYDGEFGHIYGYTF; DNA: TGTGCCAGCAGCTACGACGGAGAGTTCGGACACATCTATGGCTACACCTTC
J: TRBJ1-2; V: TRBV7-9; size: few; D: TRBD1; CDR3: CASSHNGQGGYGYTF; DNA: TGTGCCAGCAGCCATAACGGACAGGGTGGCTATGGCTACACCTTC
J: TRBJ1-1; V: TRBV6-4; size: few; D: NA; CDR3: CASSTGMNTEAFF; DNA: TGTGCCAGCAGCACAGGGATGAACACTGAAGCTTTCTTT
J: TRBJ1-2; V: TRBV15; size: NA; D: NA; CDR3: CATSRGGTNYGYTF; DNA: TGTGCCACCAGCAGAGGGGGCACTAACTATGGCTACACCTTC
J: TRBJ1-1; V: TRBV27; size: NA; D: TRBD1; CDR3: CASSFRRPDRVEGTEAFF; DNA: TGTGCCAGCAGTTTTCGGCGCCCGGACAGGGTTGAGGGGACTGAAGCTTTCTTT
J: TRBJ2-2; V: TRBV11-3; size: NA; D: TRBD1; CDR3: CASSSYRGSAGELFF; DNA: TGTGCCAGCAGCTCTTACAGGGGGTCTGCCGGGGAGCTGTTTTTT
J: TRBJ2-1; V: TRBV25-1; size: NA; D: TRBD1; CDR3: CASSGAGQGKLNEQFF; DNA: TGTGCCAGCAGTGGGGCGGGACAGGGCAAACTCAATGAGCAGTTCTTC
J: TRBJ2-4; V: TRBV28; size: once; D: NA; CDR3: CASSLAGPKNIQYF; DNA: TGTGCCAGCAGTTTAGCGGGGCCCAAAAACATTCAGTACTTC
J: TRBJ2-4; V: TRBV7-8; size: NA; D: TRBD2; CDR3: CASSGTSGRAAAKNIQYF; DNA: TGTGCCAGCAGCGGAACTAGCGGGAGGGCCGCGGCCAAAAACATTCAGTACTTC